This is a list of T cell receptor beta chains from one sample in a study of CD8 T cells in Susac syndrome. TCRdb used MiXCR to reprocess the immunoSEQ multiplex PCR reads, holding one entry per CDR3 protein. This table has about 160,000 distinct CDR3 sequences, 93% appearing once. The material sequenced was CD4+ T cells from PBMCs. Source of these receptors: a human donor in good health. Each CDR3 is given with its conserved first and last residue. The D gene is left open where the match is weak. Clone size appears in some rows only: once, few, many, or a class for an expanded clone.

v_gene,d_gene,abundance,j_gene,CDR3aa,CDR3nt
TRBV11-2,.,.,TRBJ2-7,CASSLGGPPYF,TGTGCCAGCAGCTTAGGCGGACCTCCGTACTTC
TRBV15,TRBD2,.,TRBJ2-7,CATSSPGLGDYEQYF,TGTGCCACCAGCAGCCCGGGACTAGGGGACTACGAGCAGTACTTC
TRBV12-3/TRBV12-4,TRBD1,.,TRBJ1-5,CASSPGTGGGNQPQHF,TGTGCCAGCAGCCCCGGGACAGGGGGAGGCAATCAGCCCCAGCATTTT
TRBV7-9,.,.,TRBJ1-6,CASSLDRISPLHF,TGTGCCAGCAGCTTGGACCGGATCTCACCCCTCCACTTT
TRBV7-9,.,.,TRBJ2-7,CASSLGLALSYEQYF,TGTGCCAGCAGCTTAGGGCTAGCGCTCTCCTACGAGCAGTACTTC
TRBV12-3/TRBV12-4,TRBD2,.,TRBJ2-5,CASSRGEGETQYF,TGTGCCAGCAGTCGGGGGGAAGGGGAGACCCAGTACTTC
TRBV7-7,TRBD2,.,TRBJ2-5,CASSPGAGGQETQYF,TGTGCCAGCAGCCCTGGGGCGGGGGGCCAAGAGACCCAGTACTTC
TRBV3-1,.,.,TRBJ2-7,CASSQGPRNSYEQYF,TGTGCCAGCAGCCAAGGCCCACGGAACTCCTACGAGCAGTACTTC
TRBV18,TRBD2,.,TRBJ2-5,CASQRDYLQETQYF,TGTGCCAGCCAACGGGACTACCTCCAAGAGACCCAGTACTTC
TRBV2,.,.,TRBJ2-1,CASSYNNEQFF,TGTGCCAGCAGTTATAACAATGAGCAGTTCTTC
TRBV4-2,.,.,TRBJ1-1,CASSQVTGGTEAFF,TGTGCCAGCAGCCAAGTGACAGGCGGGACTGAAGCTTTCTTT
TRBV5-1,TRBD2,.,TRBJ2-1,CASSPRASGGAGEQFF,TGCGCCAGCAGCCCCCGGGCTAGCGGGGGAGCAGGTGAGCAGTTCTTC
TRBV23-1,.,.,TRBJ1-5,CASSQSIRHNQPQHF,TGCGCCAGCAGTCAATCGATCCGACACAATCAGCCCCAGCATTTT
TRBV7-3,.,.,TRBJ2-2,CASSQDLTNTGELFF,TGTGCCAGCAGTCAGGACCTCACGAACACCGGGGAGCTGTTTTTT
TRBV11-2,.,.,TRBJ2-7,CASSFGTPRYF,TGTGCCAGCAGCTTCGGCACCCCGAGGTACTTC
TRBV2,TRBD1,once,TRBJ1-1,CASIRQGVEAFF,TGTGCCAGCATCCGACAGGGGGTTGAAGCTTTCTTT
TRBV12-3/TRBV12-4,TRBD1,.,TRBJ1-1,CASSLGQSLTEAFF,TGTGCCAGCAGTCTGGGACAGTCGCTCACTGAAGCTTTCTTT
TRBV2,.,.,TRBJ1-6,CASSTGSSYNSPLHF,TGTGCCAGCAGTACAGGGAGCTCCTATAATTCACCCCTCCACTTT
TRBV10-3,.,.,TRBJ2-7,CAISEKGRGYEQYF,TGTGCCATCAGTGAGAAGGGCAGGGGCTACGAGCAGTACTTC
TRBV2,.,.,TRBJ2-2,CASSDGVVGELFF,TGTGCCAGCAGTGACGGGGTTGTCGGGGAGCTGTTTTTT
TRBV18,.,.,TRBJ1-1,CASSRRELRTEAFF,TGTGCCAGCTCCCGCAGGGAACTGCGTACTGAAGCTTTCTTT
TRBV20-1,TRBD1,.,TRBJ1-1,CSAEGQGLGNTEAFF,TGCAGTGCTGAGGGACAGGGGTTGGGCAACACTGAAGCTTTCTTT
TRBV7-2,.,.,TRBJ1-5,CASSLWRVNNQPQHF,TGTGCCAGCAGCTTATGGAGGGTTAACAATCAGCCCCAGCATTTT
TRBV3-1,.,.,TRBJ2-7,CASSLGAARPYEQYF,TGTGCCAGCAGCCTTGGGGCGGCTCGCCCTTACGAGCAGTACTTC
TRBV3-1,TRBD2,.,TRBJ2-7,CASSQAAGASYEQYF,TGTGCCAGCAGCCAGGCAGCGGGGGCCAGTTACGAGCAGTACTTC
TRBV27,.,.,TRBJ1-1,CASSVLQGDTEAFF,TGTGCCAGCAGTGTTTTACAAGGGGACACTGAAGCTTTCTTT
TRBV5-1,.,.,TRBJ1-2,CASSPETGGYGYTF,TGCGCCAGCAGCCCGGAAACGGGGGGCTATGGCTACACCTTC
TRBV6-1,.,.,TRBJ2-2,CASSPRAGRPGELFF,TGTGCCAGCAGTCCCCGGGCCGGCAGGCCCGGGGAGCTGTTTTTT
TRBV10-3,TRBD2,.,TRBJ2-7,CAISESLAGGEQYF,TGTGCCATCAGTGAGTCGCTAGCGGGGGGAGAGCAGTACTTC
TRBV27,TRBD1,.,TRBJ1-4,CASRRQGVWEKLFF,TGTGCCAGCAGGAGACAGGGGGTATGGGAAAAACTGTTTTTT
TRBV7-3,.,.,TRBJ2-7,CASSFNGDTEQYF,TGTGCCAGCAGCTTTAACGGGGACACTGAGCAGTACTTC
TRBV5-4,.,.,TRBJ2-2,CASSLAGWNTGELFF,TGTGCCAGCAGCTTGGCTGGCTGGAACACCGGGGAGCTGTTTTTT
TRBV21-1,.,once,TRBJ1-6,CASSKGEWPPLHF,TGTGCCAGCAGCAAAGGGGAGTGGCCGCCCCTCCACTTT
TRBV30,.,.,TRBJ1-2,CAWSVYRVGYTF,TGTGCCTGGAGTGTTTACAGGGTGGGCTACACCTTC
TRBV20-1,TRBD1,once,TRBJ1-1,CSAPTGQNTEAFF,TGCAGTGCGCCGACAGGGCAGAACACTGAAGCTTTCTTT